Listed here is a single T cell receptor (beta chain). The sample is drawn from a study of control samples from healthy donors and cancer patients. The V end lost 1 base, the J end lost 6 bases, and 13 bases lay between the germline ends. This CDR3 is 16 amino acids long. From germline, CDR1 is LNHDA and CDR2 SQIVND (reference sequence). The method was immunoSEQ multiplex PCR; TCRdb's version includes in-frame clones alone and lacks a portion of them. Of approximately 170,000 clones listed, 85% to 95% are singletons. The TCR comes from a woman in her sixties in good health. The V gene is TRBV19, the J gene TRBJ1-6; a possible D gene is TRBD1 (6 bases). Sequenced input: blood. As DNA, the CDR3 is TGTGCCAGTAGTATAGTTCAGGGGTGGAGTAATTCACCCCTCCACTTT. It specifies CASSIVQGWSNSPLHF.